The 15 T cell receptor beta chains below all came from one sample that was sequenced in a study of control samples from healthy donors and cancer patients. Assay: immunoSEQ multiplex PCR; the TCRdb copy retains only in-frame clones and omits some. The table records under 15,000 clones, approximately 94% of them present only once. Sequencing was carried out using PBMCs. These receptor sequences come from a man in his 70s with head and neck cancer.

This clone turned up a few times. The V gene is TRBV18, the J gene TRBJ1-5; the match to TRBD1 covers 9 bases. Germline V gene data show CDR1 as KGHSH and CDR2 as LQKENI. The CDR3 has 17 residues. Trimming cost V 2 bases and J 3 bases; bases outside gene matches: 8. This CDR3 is CASSPNRGLGLNQPQHF. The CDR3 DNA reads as TGTGCCAGCTCACCAAACAGGGGGCTGGGGCTCAATCAGCCCCAGCATTTT.

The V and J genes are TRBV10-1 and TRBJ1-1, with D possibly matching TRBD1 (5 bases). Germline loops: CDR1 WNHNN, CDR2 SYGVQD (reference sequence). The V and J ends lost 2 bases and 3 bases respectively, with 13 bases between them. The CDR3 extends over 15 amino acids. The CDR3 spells CASSEPGLADTEAFF. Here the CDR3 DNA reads TGCGCCAGCAGTGAGCCGGGACTCGCGGACACTGAAGCTTTCTTT.

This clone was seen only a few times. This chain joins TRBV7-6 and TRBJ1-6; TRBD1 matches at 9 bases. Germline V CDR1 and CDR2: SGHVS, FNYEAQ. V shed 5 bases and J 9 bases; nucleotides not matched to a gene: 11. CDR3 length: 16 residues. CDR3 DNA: TGTGCCAGCAGCCTAGGCCCGGGACAGGGCAGTTCACCCCTCCACTTT. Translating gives CASSLGPGQGSSPLHF.

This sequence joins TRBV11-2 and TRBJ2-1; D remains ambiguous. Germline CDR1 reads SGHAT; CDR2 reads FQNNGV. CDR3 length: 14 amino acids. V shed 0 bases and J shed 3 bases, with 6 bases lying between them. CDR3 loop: CASSLDPNYNEQFF. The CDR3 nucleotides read TGTGCCAGCAGCTTAGACCCCAACTACAATGAGCAGTTCTTC.

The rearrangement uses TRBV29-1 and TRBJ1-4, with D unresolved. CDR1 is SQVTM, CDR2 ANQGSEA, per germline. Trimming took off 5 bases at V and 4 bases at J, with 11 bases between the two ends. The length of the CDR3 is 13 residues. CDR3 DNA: TGCAGCGTTAAAAGGCAGGTTAATGAAAAACTGTTTTTT. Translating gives CSVKRQVNEKLFF.

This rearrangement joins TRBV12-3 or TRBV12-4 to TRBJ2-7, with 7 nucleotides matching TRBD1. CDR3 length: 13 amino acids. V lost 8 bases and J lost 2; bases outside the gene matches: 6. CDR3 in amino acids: CASQSGGTYEQYF. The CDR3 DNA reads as TGTGCCAGCCAATCAGGGGGTACCTACGAGCAGTACTTC.

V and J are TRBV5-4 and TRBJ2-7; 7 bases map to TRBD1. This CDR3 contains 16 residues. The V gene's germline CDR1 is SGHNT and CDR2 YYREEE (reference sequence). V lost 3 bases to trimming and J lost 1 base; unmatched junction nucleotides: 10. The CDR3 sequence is CASSSGFSRGSYEQYF. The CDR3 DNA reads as TGTGCCAGCAGCTCCGGGTTTAGCAGGGGGTCCTACGAGCAGTACTTC.

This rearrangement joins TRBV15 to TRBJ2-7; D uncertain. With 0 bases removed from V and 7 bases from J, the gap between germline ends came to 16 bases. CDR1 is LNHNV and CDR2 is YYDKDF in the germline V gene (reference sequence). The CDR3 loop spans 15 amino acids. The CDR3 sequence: CATSRDLDILGEQYF. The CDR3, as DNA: TGTGCCACCAGCAGAGATCTAGACATACTCGGTGAGCAGTACTTC.

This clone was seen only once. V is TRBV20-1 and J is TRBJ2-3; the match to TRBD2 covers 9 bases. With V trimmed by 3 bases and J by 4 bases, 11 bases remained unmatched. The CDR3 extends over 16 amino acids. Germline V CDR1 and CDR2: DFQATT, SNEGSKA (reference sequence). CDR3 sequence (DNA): TGCAGTGCTAGTCCCTCCCTGGCGGGGGGGCCAGATACGCAGTATTTT. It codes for CSASPSLAGGPDTQYF.

The CDR3 spells CASGLTGTGELFF. CDR3 DNA sequence: TGTGCTAGTGGTTTGACGGGGACCGGGGAGCTGTTTTTT. The rearrangement links TRBV12-5 to TRBJ2-2; tentatively, D is TRBD2 (5 bases). The length of the CDR3 is 13 residues. Germline loops: CDR1 LGHNT, CDR2 FRNRAP. Trimming took 2 bases from V and 5 from J, leaving 6 bases between them.

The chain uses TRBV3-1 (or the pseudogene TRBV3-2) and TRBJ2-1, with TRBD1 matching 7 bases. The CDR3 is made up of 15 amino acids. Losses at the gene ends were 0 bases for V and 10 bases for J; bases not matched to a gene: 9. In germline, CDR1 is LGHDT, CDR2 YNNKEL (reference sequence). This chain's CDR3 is CASSQDPDRAWEQFF. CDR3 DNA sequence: TGTGCCAGCAGCCAAGATCCCGACAGGGCTTGGGAGCAGTTCTTC.

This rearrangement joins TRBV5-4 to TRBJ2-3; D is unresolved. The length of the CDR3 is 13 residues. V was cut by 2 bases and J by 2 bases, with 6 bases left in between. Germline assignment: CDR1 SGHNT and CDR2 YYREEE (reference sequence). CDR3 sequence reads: CASSLRPTDTQYF. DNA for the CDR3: TGTGCCAGCAGCTTAAGACCCACAGATACGCAGTATTTT.

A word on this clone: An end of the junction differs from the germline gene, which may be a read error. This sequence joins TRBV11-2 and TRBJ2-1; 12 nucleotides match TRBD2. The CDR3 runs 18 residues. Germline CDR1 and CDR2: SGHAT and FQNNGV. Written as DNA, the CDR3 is TGTGCCCGCAGCTTGGGGCTAGCGGGGGGGATTGGGGAGAATGAGCAGTTCTTC. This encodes CARSLGLAGGIGENEQFF. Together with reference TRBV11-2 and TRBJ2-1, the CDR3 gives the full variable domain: EAGVAQSPRYKIIEKRQSVAFWCNPISGHATLYWYQQILGQGPKLLIQFQNNGVVDDSQLPKDRFSAERLKGVDSTLKIQPAKLEDSAVYLCARSLGLAGGIGENEQFFGPGTRLTVL.

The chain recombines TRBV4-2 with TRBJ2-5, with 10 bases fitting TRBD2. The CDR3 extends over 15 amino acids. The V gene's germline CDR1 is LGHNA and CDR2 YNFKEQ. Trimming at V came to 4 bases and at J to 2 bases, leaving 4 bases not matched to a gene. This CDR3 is CASSPGTSAQETQYF. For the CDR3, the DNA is TGTGCCAGCAGCCCTGGGACTAGCGCACAAGAGACCCAGTACTTC.

The CDR3: CASRGGGTEAFF. The CDR3 bases are TGTGCCAGCAGGGGGGGCGGCACTGAAGCTTTCTTT. This chain links TRBV2 with TRBJ1-1; tentative D call: TRBD1 (6 bases). V was cut by 6 bases and J by 4 bases, with 9 bases left in between. The CDR3 loop spans 12 amino acids. Germline V gene sequence: CDR1 SNHLY, CDR2 FYNNEI.